This T cell receptor beta chain came from a study of T-cell reconstitution after alpha-beta-depleted transplantation in children. Regarding the study as a whole: Reports say that about two months after transplant, the alpha-beta T cells came out of several hundred graft clones that had expanded. Surviving recipient cells, namely T cells and thymic progenitors, were the source of high day-60 TCRbeta diversity in some patients. From newly produced T cells came most of the T-cell counts and diversity one year after transplant.

In regard to this clonotype: Its cognate antigen is unknown.

There are 15 residues in the CDR3. From germline, CDR1 is KGHDR and CDR2 SFDVKD. The ends were cut back, 5 bases at V and 5 bases at J, with 15 bases in the middle. TCRbeta library preparation incorporated unique molecular identifiers. A single record per CDR3 protein comes from TCRdb applying MiXCR to the PCR reads. The table includes 700,000 to 850,000 distinct CDR3 sequences, 16% detected once. This sequence was found in a male patient aged 10 to 17 who had a stem cell transplant for acute lymphoblastic leukemia, so the T cells may come from the graft donor. Here the sequenced sample was PBMCs, mostly from graft donor cells, taken 360 days after TCRalphabeta/CD19-depleted stem cell transplant. The V call is TRBV24-1, the J call TRBJ2-1; D may be TRBD1 or TRBD2 (6 bases each). The CDR3 DNA reads TGTGCCACCAGTGGACGGGAGAGGGGGGACAATGAGCAGTTCTTC. Its protein product is CATSGRERGDNEQFF.